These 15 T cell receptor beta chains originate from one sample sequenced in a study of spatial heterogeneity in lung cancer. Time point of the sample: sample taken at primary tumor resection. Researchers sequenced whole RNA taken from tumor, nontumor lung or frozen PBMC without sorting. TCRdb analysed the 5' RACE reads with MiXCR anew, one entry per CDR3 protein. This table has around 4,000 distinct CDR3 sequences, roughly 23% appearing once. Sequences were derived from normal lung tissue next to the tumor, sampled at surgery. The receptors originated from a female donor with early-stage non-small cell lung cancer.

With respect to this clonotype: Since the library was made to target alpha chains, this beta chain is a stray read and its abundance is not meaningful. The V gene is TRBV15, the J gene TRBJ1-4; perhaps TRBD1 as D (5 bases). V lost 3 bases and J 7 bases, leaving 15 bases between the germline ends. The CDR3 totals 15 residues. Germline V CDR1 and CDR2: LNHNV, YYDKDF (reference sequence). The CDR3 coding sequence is TGTGCCACCAGCAGGAACCGGGACGGCCTTGAAAAACTGTTTTTT. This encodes CATSRNRDGLEKLFF.

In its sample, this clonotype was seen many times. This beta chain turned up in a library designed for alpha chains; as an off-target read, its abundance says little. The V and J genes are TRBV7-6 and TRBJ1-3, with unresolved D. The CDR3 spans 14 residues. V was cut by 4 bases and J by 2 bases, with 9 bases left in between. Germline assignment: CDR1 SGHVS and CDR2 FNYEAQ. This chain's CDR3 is CASSSDMAGNTIYF. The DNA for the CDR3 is TGTGCCAGCAGCTCTGACATGGCTGGAAACACCATATATTTT.

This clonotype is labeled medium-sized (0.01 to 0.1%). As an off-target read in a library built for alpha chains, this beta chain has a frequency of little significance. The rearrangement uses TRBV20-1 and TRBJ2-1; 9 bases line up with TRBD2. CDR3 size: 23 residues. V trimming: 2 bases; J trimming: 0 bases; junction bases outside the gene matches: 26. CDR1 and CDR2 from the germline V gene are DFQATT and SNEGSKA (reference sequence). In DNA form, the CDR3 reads TGCAGTGCTAGACGATCTAGGGACCCCACCCTAGCGGGGCCTACGAGCTCCTACAATGAGCAGTTCTTC. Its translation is CSARRSRDPTLAGPTSSYNEQFF.

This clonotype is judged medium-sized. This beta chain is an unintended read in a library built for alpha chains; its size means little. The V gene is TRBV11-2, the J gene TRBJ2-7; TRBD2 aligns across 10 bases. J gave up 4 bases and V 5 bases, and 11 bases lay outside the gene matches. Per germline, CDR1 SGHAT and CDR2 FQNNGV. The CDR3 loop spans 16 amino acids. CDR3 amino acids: CASSLRAAGGLYEQYF. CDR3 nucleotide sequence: TGTGCCAGCAGCCTAAGGGCAGCGGGGGGGCTGTACGAGCAGTACTTC.

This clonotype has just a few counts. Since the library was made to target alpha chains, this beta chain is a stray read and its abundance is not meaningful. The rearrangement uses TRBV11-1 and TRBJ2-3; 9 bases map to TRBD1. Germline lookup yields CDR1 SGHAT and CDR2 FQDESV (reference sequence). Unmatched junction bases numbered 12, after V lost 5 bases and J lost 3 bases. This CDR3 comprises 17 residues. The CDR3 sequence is CASSDETGGAGTDTQYF. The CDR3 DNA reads TGTGCCAGCAGCGACGAAACAGGGGGCGCGGGTACAGATACGCAGTATTTT.

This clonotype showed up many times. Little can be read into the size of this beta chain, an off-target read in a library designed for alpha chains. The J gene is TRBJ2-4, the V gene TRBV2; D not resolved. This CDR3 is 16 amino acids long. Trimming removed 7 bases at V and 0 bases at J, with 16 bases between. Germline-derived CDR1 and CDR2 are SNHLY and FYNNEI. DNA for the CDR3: TGTGCCAGCAAGCCGGACCACAATTTAGCCAAAAACATTCAGTACTTC. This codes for CASKPDHNLAKNIQYF.

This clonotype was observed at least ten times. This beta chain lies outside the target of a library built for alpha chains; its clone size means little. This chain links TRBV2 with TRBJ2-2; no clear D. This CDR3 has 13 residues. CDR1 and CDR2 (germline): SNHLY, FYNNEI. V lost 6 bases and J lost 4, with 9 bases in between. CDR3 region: CASRKDITGELFF. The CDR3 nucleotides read TGTGCCAGCAGAAAAGACATCACCGGGGAGCTGTTTTTT.

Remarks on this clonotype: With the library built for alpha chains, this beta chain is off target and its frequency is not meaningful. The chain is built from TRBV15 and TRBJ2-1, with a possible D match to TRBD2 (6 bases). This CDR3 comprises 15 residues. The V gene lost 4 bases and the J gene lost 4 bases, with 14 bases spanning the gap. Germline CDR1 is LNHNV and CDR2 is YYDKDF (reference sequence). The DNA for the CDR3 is TGTGCCACCAGCACCGGGACTTGGGAGTACAATGAGCAGTTCTTC. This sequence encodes CATSTGTWEYNEQFF.

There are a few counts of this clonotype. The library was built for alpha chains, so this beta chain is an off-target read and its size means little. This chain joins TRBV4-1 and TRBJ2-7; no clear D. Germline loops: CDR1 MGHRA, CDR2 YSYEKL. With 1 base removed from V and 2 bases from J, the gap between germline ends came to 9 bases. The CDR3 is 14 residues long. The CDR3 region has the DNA TGCGCCAGCAGCCAAGGGGTATCAGCCTACGAGCAGTACTTC. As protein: CASSQGVSAYEQYF.

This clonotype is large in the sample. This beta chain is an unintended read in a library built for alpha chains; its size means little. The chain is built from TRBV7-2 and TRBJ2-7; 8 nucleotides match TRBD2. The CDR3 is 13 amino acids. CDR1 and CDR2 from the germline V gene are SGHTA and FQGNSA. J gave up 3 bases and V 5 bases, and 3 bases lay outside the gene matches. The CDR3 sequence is CASSPTSGYEQYF. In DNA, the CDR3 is TGTGCCAGCAGCCCTACTAGCGGCTACGAGCAGTACTTC.

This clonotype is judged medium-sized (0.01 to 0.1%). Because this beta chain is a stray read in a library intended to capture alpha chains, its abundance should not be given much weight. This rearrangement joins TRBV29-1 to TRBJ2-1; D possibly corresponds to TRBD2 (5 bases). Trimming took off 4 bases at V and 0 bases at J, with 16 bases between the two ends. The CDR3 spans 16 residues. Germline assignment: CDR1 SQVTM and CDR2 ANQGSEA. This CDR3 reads CSVVARLASSYNEQFF. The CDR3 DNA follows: TGCAGCGTTGTTGCCAGGTTAGCGAGCTCCTACAATGAGCAGTTCTTC.

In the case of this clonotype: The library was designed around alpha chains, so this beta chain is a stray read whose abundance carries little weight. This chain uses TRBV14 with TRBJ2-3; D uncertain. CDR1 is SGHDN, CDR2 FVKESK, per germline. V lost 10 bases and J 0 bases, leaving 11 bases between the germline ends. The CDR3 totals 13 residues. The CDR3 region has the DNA TGTGCCATCCTCGACACTAGCACAGATACGCAGTATTTT. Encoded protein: CAILDTSTDTQYF.

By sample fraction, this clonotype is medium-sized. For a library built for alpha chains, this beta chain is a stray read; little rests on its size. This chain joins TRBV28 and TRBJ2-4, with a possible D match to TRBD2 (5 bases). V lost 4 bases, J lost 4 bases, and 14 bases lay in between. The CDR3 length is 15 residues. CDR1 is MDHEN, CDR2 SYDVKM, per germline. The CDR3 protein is CASSSSSQKKNIQYF. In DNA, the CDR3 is TGTGCCAGCAGTTCTAGCAGCCAAAAGAAAAACATTCAGTACTTC.

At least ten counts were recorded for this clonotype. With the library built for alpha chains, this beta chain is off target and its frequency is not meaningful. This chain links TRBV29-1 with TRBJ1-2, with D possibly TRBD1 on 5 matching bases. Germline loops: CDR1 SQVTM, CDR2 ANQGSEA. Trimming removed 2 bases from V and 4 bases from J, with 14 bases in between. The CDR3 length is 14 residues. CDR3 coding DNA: TGCAGCGTTGAATCTGAGGGACGCAGCTATGGCTACACCTTC. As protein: CSVESEGRSYGYTF. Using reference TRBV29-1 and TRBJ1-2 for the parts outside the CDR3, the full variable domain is SAVISQKPSRDICQRGTSLTIQCQVDSQVTMMFWYRQQPGQSLTLIATANQGSEATYESGFVIDKFPISRPNLTFSTLTVSNMSPEDSSIYLCSVESEGRSYGYTFGSGTRLTVV.

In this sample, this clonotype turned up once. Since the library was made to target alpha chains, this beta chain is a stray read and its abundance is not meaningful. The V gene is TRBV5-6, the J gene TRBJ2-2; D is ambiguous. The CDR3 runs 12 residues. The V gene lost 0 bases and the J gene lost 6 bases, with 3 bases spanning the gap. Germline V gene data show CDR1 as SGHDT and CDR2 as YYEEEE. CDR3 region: CASSLVAGELFF. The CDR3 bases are TGTGCCAGCAGCTTGGTTGCCGGGGAGCTGTTTTTT.